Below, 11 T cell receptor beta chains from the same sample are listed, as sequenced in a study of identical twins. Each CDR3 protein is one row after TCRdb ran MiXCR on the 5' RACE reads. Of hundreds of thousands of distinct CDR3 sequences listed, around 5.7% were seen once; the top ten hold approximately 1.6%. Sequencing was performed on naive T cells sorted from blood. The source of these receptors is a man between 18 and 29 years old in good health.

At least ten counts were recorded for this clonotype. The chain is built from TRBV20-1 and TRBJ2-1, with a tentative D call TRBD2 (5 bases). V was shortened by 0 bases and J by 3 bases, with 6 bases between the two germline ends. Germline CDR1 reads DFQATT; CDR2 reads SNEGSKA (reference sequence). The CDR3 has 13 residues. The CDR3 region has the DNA TGCAGTGCTAGAGAACTAGACTACAATGAGCAGTTCTTC. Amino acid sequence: CSARELDYNEQFF.

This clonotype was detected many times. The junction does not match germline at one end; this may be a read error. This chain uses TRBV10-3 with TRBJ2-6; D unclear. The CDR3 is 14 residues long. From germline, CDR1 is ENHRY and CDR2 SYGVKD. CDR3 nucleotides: TGTGCCATCGGTGACCTCTCTGGGGCCAACGTCCTGACTTTC. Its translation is CAIGDLSGANVLTF.

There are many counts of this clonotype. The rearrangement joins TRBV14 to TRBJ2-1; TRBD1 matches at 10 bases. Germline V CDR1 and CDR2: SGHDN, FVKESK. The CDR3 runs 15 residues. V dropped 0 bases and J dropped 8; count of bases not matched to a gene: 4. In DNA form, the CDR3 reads TGTGCCAGCAGCCAAGACCGGGACAGGGGACATGAGCAGTTCTTC. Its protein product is CASSQDRDRGHEQFF.

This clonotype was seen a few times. CDR3 sequence reads: CASSEGGRSTTGEQYF. CDR3 bases: TGTGCCAGCAGTGAAGGGGGCAGATCCACCACCGGCGAGCAGTACTTC. This sequence joins TRBV2 and TRBJ2-7; TRBD1 is a possible D gene (5 bases). The CDR3 is 16 amino acids. Trimming cost V 1 base and J 6 bases, with 19 bases left between them. Germline CDR1 SNHLY, CDR2 FYNNEI.

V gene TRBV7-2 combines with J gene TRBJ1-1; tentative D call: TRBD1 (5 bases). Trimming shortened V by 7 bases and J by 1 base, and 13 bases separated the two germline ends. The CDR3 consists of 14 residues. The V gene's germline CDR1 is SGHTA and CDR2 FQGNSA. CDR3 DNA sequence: TGTGCCAGCATCCTCCCAGACAGGAACACTGAAGCTTTCTTT. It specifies CASILPDRNTEAFF. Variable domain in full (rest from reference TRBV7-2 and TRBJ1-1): GAGVSQSPSNKVTEKGKDVELRCDPISGHTALYWYRQSLGQGLEFLIYFQGNSAPDKSGLPSDRFSAERTGGSVSTLTIQRTQQEDSAVYLCASILPDRNTEAFFGQGTRLTVV.

The CDR3 here is CAISEAVGFTDTQYF. The CDR3 bases are TGTGCCATCAGTGAGGCTGTGGGATTTACAGATACGCAGTATTTT. This chain connects TRBV10-3 to TRBJ2-3; D unclear. Per the germline V gene, CDR1 is ENHRY and CDR2 is SYGVKD. There are 15 residues in the CDR3. Trimming pared 2 bases from V and 3 bases from J, leaving 12 bases between.

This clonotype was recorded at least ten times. CDR3 DNA sequence: TGTGCCACCAGCACAGGGACCTTTGGATACGAGCAGTACGTC. It translates to CATSTGTFGYEQYV. The chain couples TRBV15 to TRBJ2-7; D assignment may be TRBD1 or TRBD2 (5 bases each). The CDR3 consists of 14 residues. V gave up 4 bases and J gave up 4 bases, with 14 bases separating them. The germline CDR1 and CDR2 sequences are LNHNV and YYDKDF (reference sequence).

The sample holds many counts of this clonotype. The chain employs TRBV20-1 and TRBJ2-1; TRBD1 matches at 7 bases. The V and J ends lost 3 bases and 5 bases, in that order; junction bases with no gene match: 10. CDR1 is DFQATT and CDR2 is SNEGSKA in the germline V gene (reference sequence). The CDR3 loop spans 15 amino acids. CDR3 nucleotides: TGCAGTGCTAGGCCCGGGACAGCAAACAACAATGAGCAGTTCTTC. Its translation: CSARPGTANNNEQFF.

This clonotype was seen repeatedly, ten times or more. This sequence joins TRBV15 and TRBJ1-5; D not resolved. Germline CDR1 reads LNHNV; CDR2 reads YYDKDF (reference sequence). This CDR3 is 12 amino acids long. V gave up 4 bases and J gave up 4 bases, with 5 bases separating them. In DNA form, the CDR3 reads TGTGCCACCAGCAACTCAAATCAGCCCCAGCATTTT. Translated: CATSNSNQPQHF.

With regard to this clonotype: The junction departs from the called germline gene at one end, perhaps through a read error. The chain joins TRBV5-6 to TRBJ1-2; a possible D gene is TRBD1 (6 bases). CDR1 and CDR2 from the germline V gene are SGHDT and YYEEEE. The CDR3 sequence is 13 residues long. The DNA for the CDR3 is TGTGCCAGCAGCTTGGCCGGGGGCTCCTGGGCGCCCTTC. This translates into CASSLAGGSWAPF.

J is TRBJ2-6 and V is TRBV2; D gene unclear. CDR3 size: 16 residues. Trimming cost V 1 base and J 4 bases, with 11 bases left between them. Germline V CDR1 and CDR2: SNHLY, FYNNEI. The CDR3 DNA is TGTGCCAGCAGTGAAGGGGGAACTTTGGGGGCCAACGTCCTGACTTTC. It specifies CASSEGGTLGANVLTF.